The present entry profiles one TCR beta chain with its context. Profiled with immunoSEQ multiplex PCR; TCRdb holds only in-frame clones, not every one. The sample carries more than 50,000 clones, approximately 85% recorded once. This specimen belongs to a study of control samples from healthy donors and cancer patients. Sequencing was carried out using blood. The origin of this receptor is a man aged 45 to 65 in good health.

For the CDR3, the DNA is TGTGCCAGCAGCGGGTGGTTGCGGGAGGGCCAAGATACGCAGTATTTT. The encoded protein is CASSGWLREGQDTQYF. The gene calls are TRBV3-1 (or the pseudogene TRBV3-2) and TRBJ2-3; TRBD2 aligns across 9 bases. V gave up 5 bases and J gave up 5 bases; unmatched junction bases: 11. This CDR3 contains 16 residues. In germline, CDR1 is LGHDT, CDR2 YNNKEL (reference sequence).